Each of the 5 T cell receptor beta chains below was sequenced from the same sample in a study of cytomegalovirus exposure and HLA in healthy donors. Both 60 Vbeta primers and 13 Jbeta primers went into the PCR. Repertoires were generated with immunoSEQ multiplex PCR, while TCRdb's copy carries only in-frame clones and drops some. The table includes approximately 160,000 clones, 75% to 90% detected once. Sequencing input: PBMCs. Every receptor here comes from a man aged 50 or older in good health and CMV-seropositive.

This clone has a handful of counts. The CDR3 bases are TGTGCCAGCTCACCCTCCTACGGTCAGCCCCAGCATTTT. Amino acid sequence: CASSPSYGQPQHF. The chain links TRBV18 to TRBJ1-5; D not certain. The V gene's germline CDR1 is KGHSH and CDR2 LQKENI. V was shortened by 3 bases and J by 6 bases, with 9 bases between the two germline ends. The CDR3 length is 13 residues.

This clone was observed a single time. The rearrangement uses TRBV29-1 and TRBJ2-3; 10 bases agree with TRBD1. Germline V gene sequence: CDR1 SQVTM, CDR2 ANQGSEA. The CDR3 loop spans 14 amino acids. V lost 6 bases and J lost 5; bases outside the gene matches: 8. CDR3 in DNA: TGCAGCGTCGTGGGGACAGGGGTCTTAGATACGCAGTATTTT. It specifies CSVVGTGVLDTQYF.

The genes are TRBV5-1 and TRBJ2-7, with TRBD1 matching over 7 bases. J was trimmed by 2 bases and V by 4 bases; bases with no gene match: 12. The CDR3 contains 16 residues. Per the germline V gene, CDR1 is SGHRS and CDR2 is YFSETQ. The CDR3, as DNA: TGCGCCAGCAGCCGCCACCAGACAGGGCTGGCCTACGAGCAGTACTTC. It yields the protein CASSRHQTGLAYEQYF.

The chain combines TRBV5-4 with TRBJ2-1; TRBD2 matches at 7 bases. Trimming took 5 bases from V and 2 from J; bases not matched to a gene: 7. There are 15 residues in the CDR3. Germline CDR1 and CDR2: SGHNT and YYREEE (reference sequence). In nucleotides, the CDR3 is TGTGCCAGCAGGGTTGGGGGGGTTCCCTACAATGAGCAGTTCTTC. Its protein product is CASRVGGVPYNEQFF.

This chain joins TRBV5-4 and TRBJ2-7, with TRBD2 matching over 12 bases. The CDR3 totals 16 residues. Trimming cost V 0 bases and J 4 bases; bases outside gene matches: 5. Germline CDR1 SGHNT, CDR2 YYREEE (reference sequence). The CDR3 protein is CASSLAGGLAGYEQYF. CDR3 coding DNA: TGTGCCAGCAGCTTGGCTGGGGGACTAGCGGGTTACGAGCAGTACTTC.